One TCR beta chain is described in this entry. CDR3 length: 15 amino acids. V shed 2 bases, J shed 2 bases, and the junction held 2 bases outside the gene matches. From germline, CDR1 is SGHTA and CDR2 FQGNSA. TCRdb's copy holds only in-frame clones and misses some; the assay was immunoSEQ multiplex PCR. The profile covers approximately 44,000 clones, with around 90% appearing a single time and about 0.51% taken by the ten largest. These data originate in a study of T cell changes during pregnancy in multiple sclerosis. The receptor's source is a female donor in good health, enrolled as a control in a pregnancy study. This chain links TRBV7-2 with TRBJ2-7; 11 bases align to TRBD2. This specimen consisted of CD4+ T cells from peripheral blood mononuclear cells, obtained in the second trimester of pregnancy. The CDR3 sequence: CASSLRLAGTYEQYF. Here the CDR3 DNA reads TGTGCCAGCAGCTTACGACTAGCGGGGACCTACGAGCAGTACTTC.